These 15 T cell receptor beta chains were all obtained from the same sample, sequenced in a study of regulatory T cells in long-lasting Graves disease (dated by TCRdb to the early 2020s). The intended sense of this specimen's time point label: newly diagnosed GD, antithyroid drugs for less than 3 months. For both TCR sequencing and RNA sequencing, RNA was extracted from PBMCs in TRIzol. The protocol used for the library was multiplex PCR. TCRdb names Illumina HiSeq 4000 as the instrument used. TCR beta libraries were built with iRepertoire HTBI primers and Arm-PCR amplification of CDR3 regions. TCRdb redid the processing of the public reads, applying fastp at Q25 and MiXCR, and retained in-frame beta chains. Duplicate CDR3 protein sequences are folded into a single record with the most common DNA and genes. In all, the sample holds around 470,000 distinct CDR3 sequences, and about 14% of those were seen once. Approximately 17% of the sample is held by the ten biggest clonotypes.

The same data also went into a second study, on T cells in Graves' hyperthyroidism and ophthalmopathy.

The input for sequencing was peripheral blood mononuclear cells (PBMCs), taken at new diagnosis, from a patient treated with antithyroid drugs. The source is a woman in her forties or fifties with Graves disease. Donor details come from another sample of the same person, matched by shared clones.

The sample holds many counts of this clonotype. CDR3 protein: CASSIYNPTGELFF. The CDR3 bases are TGTGCCAGCAGCATCTACAACCCGACCGGGGAGCTGTTTTTT. The chain is built from TRBV28 and TRBJ2-2; D unresolved. The CDR3 totals 14 residues. Between the trimmed V and J ends, which lost 6 bases and 5 bases, there was a span of 13 bases. The germline gives CDR1 MDHEN, CDR2 SYDVKM.

The genes are TRBV6-1 and TRBJ2-7; 9 positions agree with TRBD1. This CDR3 comprises 15 residues. J lost 3 bases, V lost 6 bases, and 9 bases had no gene match. CDR1 and CDR2 from the germline V gene are MNHNS and SASEGT. The CDR3 DNA reads TGTGCCAGCAGCCGTCCTAGGGACAGGGTCTACGAGCAGTACTTC. Protein sequence: CASSRPRDRVYEQYF.

This clonotype was observed at least ten times. The chain uses TRBV6-1 and TRBJ1-4; weak D call: TRBD1 (5 bases). This CDR3 region has 14 residues. Trimming removed 4 bases from V and 6 bases from J, with 12 bases in between. Germline CDR1 and CDR2: MNHNS and SASEGT. The CDR3 loop is CASSGGQGDEKLFF. The CDR3 nucleotides are TGTGCCAGCAGTGGAGGCCAGGGAGATGAAAAACTGTTTTTT.

This clonotype has more than one count but fewer than ten. The J gene is TRBJ2-5, the V gene TRBV7-2, with 7 bases that match TRBD1. With V trimmed by 4 bases and J by 2 bases, 10 bases remained unmatched. The CDR3 runs 16 residues. The germline CDR1 and CDR2 sequences are SGHTA and FQGNSA. As DNA, the CDR3 is TGTGCCAGCAGCTCACGTGGGACAGCTTCGCAAGAGACCCAGTACTTC. It is translated as CASSSRGTASQETQYF.

This clonotype was observed at least ten times. This rearrangement joins TRBV10-3 to TRBJ2-1, with 9 bases lining up with TRBD2. This CDR3 is 13 amino acids long. In germline, CDR1 is ENHRY, CDR2 SYGVKD. V was pared by 6 bases and J by 7 bases, with 4 bases of the junction left unmatched. The CDR3, as DNA: TGTGCCATCAGAGGACTAGCGTTGAATGAGCAGTTCTTC. Residues: CAIRGLALNEQFF.

This clonotype came up many times. The chain uses TRBV29-1 and TRBJ2-1; TRBD2 matches at 14 bases. This CDR3 contains 18 residues. Germline trimming cut 0 bases from V and 7 bases from J; bases unmatched to any gene: 11. Germline V gene data show CDR1 as SQVTM and CDR2 as ANQGSEA. In nucleotides, the CDR3 is TGCAGCGTTGAAGATATGGGTGGACTAGCGGGAGGTCGGAATGAGCAGTTCTTC. Translation: CSVEDMGGLAGGRNEQFF.

This clonotype was seen at least ten times. The J gene is TRBJ2-5, the V gene TRBV2, with TRBD2 matching 7 bases. This CDR3 is 14 amino acids long. J was trimmed by 3 bases and V by 4 bases; bases with no gene match: 5. CDR1 and CDR2 from the germline V gene are SNHLY and FYNNEI. The CDR3 DNA follows: TGTGCCAGCAGTGTGGGCGGGAGTGAAGAGACCCAGTACTTC. Protein sequence: CASSVGGSEETQYF.

Many counts were recorded for this clonotype. CDR3 bases: TGTGCCAGCAGTTTAGTGGGACAGTCCGGCGAGCAGTACTTC. Translated, it gives CASSLVGQSGEQYF. The V call is TRBV12-3 or TRBV12-4, the J call TRBJ2-7; TRBD1 matches 7 bases. The CDR3 has 14 residues. V trimming: 1 base; J trimming: 6 bases; junction bases outside the gene matches: 6.

A note on this clonotype: Being one base from a much bigger clone, this may be a read error. The chain uses TRBV7-2 and TRBJ2-7; weak D call: TRBD1 (6 bases). V shed 4 bases and J shed 2 bases, with 12 bases lying between them. There are 14 residues in the CDR3. The germline V gene encodes CDR1 SGHTA and CDR2 FQGNSA. The CDR3 DNA reads TGTACCAGCAGCTCGGGGACAAGTCCCTACGAGCAGTACTTC. It translates to CTSSSGTSPYEQYF.

In this sample, this clonotype turned up many times. The chain uses TRBV2 and TRBJ2-7; 14 bases match TRBD2. The CDR3 spans 15 residues. V dropped 7 bases and J dropped 3; count of bases not matched to a gene: 5. Per the germline V gene, CDR1 is SNHLY and CDR2 is FYNNEI. For the CDR3, the DNA is TGTGCCAGCAAGCAAGGGACTAGCGGGAGCTACGAGCAGTACTTC. Protein sequence: CASKQGTSGSYEQYF.

Ten or more counts support this clonotype. The chain combines TRBV28 with TRBJ2-1; 9 bases agree with TRBD2. V shed 5 bases, J shed 6 bases, and the junction held 14 bases outside the gene matches. Per the germline V gene, CDR1 is MDHEN and CDR2 is SYDVKM. The CDR3 runs 17 residues. The CDR3: CASSRPLAGVRGNEQFF. In DNA form, the CDR3 reads TGTGCCAGCAGTCGACCCTTAGCGGGAGTTCGGGGCAATGAGCAGTTCTTC. The full variable domain, with the rest looked up from reference TRBV28 and TRBJ2-1, is DVKVTQSSRYLVKRTGEKVFLECVQDMDHENMFWYRQDPGLGLRLIYFSYDVKMKEKGDIPEGYSVSREKKERFSLILESASTNQTSMYLCASSRPLAGVRGNEQFFGPGTRLTVL.

This clonotype has a single count. A much bigger clone sits one base away, suggesting this may be a read error. This likely comes from a read error, as the CDR3 has no conserved phenylalanine or tryptophan at its end. J is TRBJ2-7 and V is TRBV6-2 or TRBV6-3, with D possibly called TRBD1 or TRBD2 (5 bases each). CDR3 size: 14 residues. V gave up 7 bases and J gave up 5 bases, with 18 bases separating them. Germline V gives CDR1 MNHEY, CDR2 SVGEGT. The CDR3: CASNNGAGAHEQYS. CDR3 nucleotides: TGTGCCAGCAACAACGGAGCCGGGGCCCACGAGCAGTACTCC.

Ten or more counts support this clonotype. The chain carries TRBV5-5 and TRBJ2-7; 9 bases are a match to TRBD1. V lost 0 bases to trimming and J lost 5 bases; unmatched junction nucleotides: 3. Germline V gives CDR1 SGHKS, CDR2 YYEKEE (reference sequence). The CDR3 runs to 14 residues. DNA of the CDR3: TGTGCCAGCAGCTTGGGGGACAGGGACCACGAGCAGTACTTC. Translating gives CASSLGDRDHEQYF.

The gene calls are TRBV7-9 and TRBJ1-4; 8 bases fit TRBD1. The CDR3 length is 18 residues. CDR1 and CDR2 from the germline V gene are SEHNR and FQNEAQ (reference sequence). V shed 1 base and J 2 bases; nucleotides not matched to a gene: 9. The CDR3 DNA reads TGTGCCAGCAGCTTAGGCTGGACAGGGAGTCCCACTAATGAAAAACTGTTTTTT. Its protein is CASSLGWTGSPTNEKLFF.

This clonotype was seen ten or more times. DNA of the CDR3: TGTGCCAGCAGTTTTAGGGGACAGGGGCGAAACAAGCGGTCAGGGGAAAACATTCAGTACTTC. Translated, it gives CASSFRGQGRNKRSGENIQYF. J is TRBJ2-4 and V is TRBV28; TRBD1 matches at 10 bases. V lost 3 bases, J lost 5 bases, and 22 bases stayed unmatched. CDR1 and CDR2 from the germline V gene are MDHEN and SYDVKM. The CDR3 covers 21 residues.